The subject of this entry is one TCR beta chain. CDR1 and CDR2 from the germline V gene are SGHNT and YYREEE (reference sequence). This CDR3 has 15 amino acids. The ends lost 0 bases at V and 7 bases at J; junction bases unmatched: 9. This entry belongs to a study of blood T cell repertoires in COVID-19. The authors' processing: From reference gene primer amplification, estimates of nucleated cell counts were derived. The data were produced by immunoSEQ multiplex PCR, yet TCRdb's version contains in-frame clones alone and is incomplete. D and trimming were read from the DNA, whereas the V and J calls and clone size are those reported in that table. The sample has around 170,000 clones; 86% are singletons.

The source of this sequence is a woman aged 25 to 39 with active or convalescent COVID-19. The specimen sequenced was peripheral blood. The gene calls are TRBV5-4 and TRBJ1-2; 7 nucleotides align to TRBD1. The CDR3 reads CASSLGQGVVAGYTF. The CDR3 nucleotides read TGTGCCAGCAGCTTGGGGCAGGGGGTAGTGGCTGGCTACACCTTC.